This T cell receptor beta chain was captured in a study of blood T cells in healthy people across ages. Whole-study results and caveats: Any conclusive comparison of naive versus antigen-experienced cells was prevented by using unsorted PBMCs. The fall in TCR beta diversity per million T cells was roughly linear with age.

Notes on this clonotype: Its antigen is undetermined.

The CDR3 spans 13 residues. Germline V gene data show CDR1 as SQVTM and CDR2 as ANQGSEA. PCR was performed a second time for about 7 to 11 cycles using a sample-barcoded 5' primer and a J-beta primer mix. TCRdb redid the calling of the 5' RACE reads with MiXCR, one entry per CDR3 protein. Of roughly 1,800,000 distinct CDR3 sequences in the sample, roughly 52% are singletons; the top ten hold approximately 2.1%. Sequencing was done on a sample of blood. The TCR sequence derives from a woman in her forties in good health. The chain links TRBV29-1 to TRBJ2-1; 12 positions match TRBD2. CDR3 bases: TGCGGGTCCCTAGCGGGGGGGCGGAATGAGCAGTTCTTC. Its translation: CGSLAGGRNEQFF.